This T cell receptor beta chain was sequenced in a study of shared clonotypes between healthy human individuals. Study context: A couple of women and three men aged 18 to 49 served as donors.

The CDR3 sequence is 11 residues long. V shed 5 bases and J shed 6 bases, with 8 bases lying between them. CDR1 and CDR2 (germline): SEHNR, FQNEAQ (reference sequence). The method was immunoSEQ multiplex PCR; TCRdb's version includes in-frame clones alone and lacks a portion of them. The data hold fewer than 1.8 million clones, with just under 99% observed a single time. The receptor was derived from a man aged 30 to 45 in good health. Sequencing input: naive CD4+ T cells sorted from blood. As for subset: CD45RA+ positively selected. The chain links TRBV7-9 to TRBJ2-7; tentative D call: TRBD1 (5 bases). CDR3 loop: CASSVDSEQYF. The DNA for the CDR3 is TGTGCCAGCAGCGTCGACAGCGAGCAGTACTTC.